This TCR beta chain was retrieved from a study of T cells in narcolepsy (dated by TCRdb to about 2018). A note on the overall study: Patients with narcolepsy type 1 or type 2 (NT1, NT2) were enrolled in the study together with healthy control donors. The study used TCR Vbeta sequencing to track clonotypes in blood and CSF while looking for autoreactive T cells in narcolepsy patients that target self-antigens of hypocretin neurons (hypocretin, TRIB2).

As to this clone: The target of this receptor is not known. Base qualities are not provided; no much larger clone lies one nucleotide away.

The library was made by the immunoSEQ multiplex PCR assay. Entries here come from immuneACCESS through TCRdb and include only in-frame sequences with V and J called. Some clones fail to appear in such tables; in the studies checked, an unresolved V gene covers under half of the shortfall, and the cause of the remainder is unknown. The sample yields 25,000 or so clones; approximately 78% were counted once. Clones ranked in the top ten supply nearly 3.5% of the sample. Overall study outcomes, separate from this receptor: HCRT-specific and TRIB2-specific autoreactive clonotypes were highlighted in plots that compared CD4+ T cell clonotypes in CSF versus blood from the same patient. According to the report, autoreactive clonotypes were detected serially in the blood of the same patients and of different patients, but not in healthy controls. No sequences matching autoreactive T cell clones were contained in some blood memory CD4+ repertoires from patients and controls. Patients and controls had comparable numbers of sequenced blood memory CD4+ clonotypes, averaging about 37,000 and 33,000, respectively.

For TCR Vbeta sequencing, memory CD4+ T cells were sorted ex vivo from the peripheral blood of both healthy controls and narcolepsy patients. This clonotype was obtained from a human donor with narcolepsy. Sequenced: CD45RA- memory CD4+ T cells from PBMCs. According to the study, the label for this sample's cell subset or site signals: memory T cells sorted ex vivo from peripheral blood.

The CDR3 has the sequence CASRVTGGYGYTF. The nucleotide sequence is given as TGTGCCAGCAGGGTAACAGGGGGCTATGGCTACACCTTC. Recombination connected TRBV28 to TRBJ1-2; 8 of the junction bases match TRBD1. Trimming takes 6 bases off V and 4 bases off J; junction bases not matched to a gene: 4. From a lookup of the germline V gene, CDR1 and CDR2 are MDHEN and SYDVKM. Inclusive of the bounding cysteine and phenylalanine, the CDR3 is 13 residues long. The only DNA kept is the CDR3, 39 bases in frame from the first base.